The 22 T cell receptor beta chains presented below share a single source sample, sequenced in a study of blood T cell repertoires in COVID-19 (dated by TCRdb to 2019 to 2021). Preparation of the library involved the immunoSEQ multiplex PCR assay. Here the immuneACCESS table is served through TCRdb, limited to in-frame sequences with V and J called. Missing clones are a known gap in these copies; in checked studies unresolved V genes cover under half, and the rest lacks a known reason. This sample is represented by roughly 300,000 clones; approximately 90% of them were singletons. The ten largest clones add up to roughly a tenth of the sample. Sequencing was done on a sample of PBMCs or T cells enriched from blood (not recorded which). The source of these receptors is a woman between 18 and 29 years old who had recovered from COVID-19.

This chain uses TRBV25-1 with TRBJ1-6; 7 nucleotides align to TRBD1. Germline trimming cut 1 base from V and 2 bases from J; bases unmatched to any gene: 5. The CDR3 is 17 amino acids. Germline V gives CDR1 MGHDK, CDR2 SYGVNS. This CDR3 reads CASSELAGGTYNSPLHF. DNA of the CDR3: TGTGCCAGCAGTGAATTGGCAGGGGGGACCTATAATTCACCCCTCCACTTT.

The chain joins TRBV5-5 to TRBJ1-1; 7 nucleotides agree with TRBD1. Germline V gene sequence: CDR1 SGHKS, CDR2 YYEKEE (reference sequence). V gave up 1 base and J gave up 4 bases; unmatched junction bases: 7. CDR3 length: 15 residues. The CDR3 nucleotides read TGTGCCAGCAGCTTGACCCGCAGGGGGAGCACTGAAGCTTTCTTT. Its translation is CASSLTRRGSTEAFF.

This chain uses TRBV27 with TRBJ1-2, with 10 bases aligning to TRBD1. CDR1 is MNHEY, CDR2 SMNVEV, per germline (reference sequence). After removal of 8 bases from V and 3 bases from J, the junction contained 3 bases not matched to a gene. The CDR3 length is 13 residues. CDR3 in amino acids: CASGDRGHYGYTF. Written as DNA, the CDR3 is TGTGCCAGCGGGGACAGGGGACACTATGGCTACACCTTC.

The genes are TRBV7-2 and TRBJ1-2; a possible D gene is TRBD1 (5 bases). The CDR3 contains 14 residues. V lost 4 bases and J lost 6, with 15 bases in between. CDR1 is SGHTA, CDR2 FQGNSA, per germline. The CDR3, as DNA: TGTGCCAGCAGCTCCCAGGCAGGGCGCGATGGCTACACCTTC. It codes for CASSSQAGRDGYTF.

The chain has TRBV23-1 and TRBJ1-6, with 7 bases identical to TRBD1. TRBV23-1 is reported as an ORF; its role is uncertain. The CDR3 has 14 amino acids. The V and J ends lost 7 bases and 7 bases, in that order; junction bases with no gene match: 7. The CDR3 reads CASIQTGRNSPLHF. The DNA of the CDR3 is TGCGCCAGCATCCAGACAGGGAGGAATTCACCCCTCCACTTT.

CDR3: CASSEGRGRSYEQYF. Written as DNA, the CDR3 is TGTGCCAGCAGCGAAGGGAGGGGTCGGTCCTACGAGCAGTACTTC. This chain joins TRBV9 and TRBJ2-7; 7 bases line up with TRBD2. The CDR3 loop spans 15 amino acids. Germline CDR1 SGDLS, CDR2 YYNGEE. Trimming cost V 3 bases and J 1 base; bases outside gene matches: 7. The full variable domain, in which reference TRBV9 and TRBJ2-7 provide the parts outside the CDR3, is DSGVTQTPKHLITATGQRVTLRCSPRSGDLSVYWYQQSLDQGLQFLIQYYNGEERAKGNILERFSAQQFPDLHSELNLSSLELGDSALYFCASSEGRGRSYEQYFGPGTRLTVT.

The J gene is TRBJ2-2, the V gene TRBV4-1; TRBD1 aligns across 7 bases. CDR3 length: 16 amino acids. The germline gives CDR1 MGHRA, CDR2 YSYEKL. V lost 2 bases and J lost 3; bases outside the gene matches: 6. This chain's CDR3 is CASSQNRQGDTGELFF. As DNA, the CDR3 is TGCGCCAGCAGCCAAAATCGGCAGGGGGACACCGGGGAGCTGTTTTTT.

The chain combines TRBV18 with TRBJ1-1; perhaps TRBD1 as D (6 bases). Between the trimmed V and J ends, which lost 5 bases and 7 bases, there was a span of 14 bases. The V gene's germline CDR1 is KGHSH and CDR2 LQKENI. The CDR3 consists of 13 residues. The CDR3 DNA reads TGTGCCAGCTCAGCAGACACAGGGCTTGAAGCTTTCTTT. As protein: CASSADTGLEAFF.

This sequence joins TRBV28 and TRBJ1-5, with a weak D call TRBD1 (5 bases). This CDR3 is built from 15 residues. CDR1 is MDHEN and CDR2 is SYDVKM in the germline V gene. V dropped 6 bases and J dropped 2 bases, with 14 bases sitting between them. The CDR3 protein is CASSLRGLGNQPQHF. CDR3 nucleotide sequence: TGTGCCAGCAGCCTTCGGGGGTTAGGCAATCAGCCCCAGCATTTT.

This chain joins TRBV28 and TRBJ1-4; TRBD1 matches at 8 bases. Germline V lookup: CDR1 MDHEN, CDR2 SYDVKM. Trimming cost V 2 bases and J 8 bases; bases outside gene matches: 7. The CDR3 sequence is 15 residues long. The CDR3 nucleotides are TGTGCCAGCAGTTTAATGGAACAGGGGGGGGAAAAACTGTTTTTT. It translates to CASSLMEQGGEKLFF.

The chain carries TRBV30 and TRBJ1-2; 9 bases line up with TRBD1. The CDR3 sequence is 13 residues long. Trimming cost V 4 bases and J 4 bases; bases outside gene matches: 4. Germline-derived CDR1 and CDR2 are GTSNPN and SVGIG (reference sequence). The CDR3 sequence: CAWNRGRGYGYTF. As DNA, the CDR3 is TGTGCCTGGAACAGGGGGCGCGGCTATGGCTACACCTTC. The variable domain in full, with the rest retrieved from reference TRBV30 and TRBJ1-2, is SQTIHQWPATLVQPVGSPLSLECTVEGTSNPNLYWYRQAAGRGLQLLFYSVGIGQISSEVPQNLSASRPQDRQFILSSKKLLLSDSGFYLCAWNRGRGYGYTFGSGTRLTVV.

This clone turned up a few times. This chain joins TRBV27 and TRBJ1-1, with D perhaps TRBD1 (5 bases). The ends were cut back, 1 base at V and 1 base at J, with 10 bases in the middle. CDR1 is MNHEY and CDR2 is SMNVEV in the germline V gene (reference sequence). The CDR3 consists of 15 residues. The chain's CDR3 is CASSLFRRGNTEAFF. The CDR3 DNA reads as TGTGCCAGCAGTTTATTTCGGAGGGGGAACACTGAAGCTTTCTTT.

This rearrangement joins TRBV30 to TRBJ1-2; 9 bases are shared with TRBD1. With V trimmed by 2 bases and J by 8 bases, 12 bases remained unmatched. Germline CDR1 and CDR2: GTSNPN and SVGIG (reference sequence). The CDR3 contains 15 residues. The CDR3 DNA follows: TGTGCCTGGAGTTACTACAGGGGGCTCAAAGGGGGCTACACCTTC. Residues: CAWSYYRGLKGGYTF.

This rearrangement joins TRBV29-1 to TRBJ2-1; 13 nucleotides align to TRBD2. With V trimmed by 5 bases and J by 5 bases, 6 bases remained unmatched. Germline V lookup: CDR1 SQVTM, CDR2 ANQGSEA. CDR3 length: 15 residues. The CDR3 loop reads CSVSSGTSGDNEQFF. CDR3 bases: TGCAGCGTTTCATCCGGGACTAGCGGGGACAATGAGCAGTTCTTC.

The V call is TRBV27, the J call TRBJ1-2; the D is unclear. V lost 0 bases and J 6 bases, leaving 11 bases between the germline ends. The CDR3 runs to 14 residues. The V gene's germline CDR1 is MNHEY and CDR2 SMNVEV (reference sequence). CDR3 protein: CASSLSEYGNGYTF. CDR3 coding DNA: TGTGCCAGCAGTTTATCGGAATACGGGAATGGCTACACCTTC.

V gene TRBV6-5 combines with J gene TRBJ1-4; D call uncertain. From germline, CDR1 is MNHEY and CDR2 SVGAGI. V lost 11 bases and J lost 7, with 20 bases in between. This CDR3 spans 14 amino acids. The CDR3, as DNA: TGTGCCGTGGCGTTGAGCGGGAACGGTGAAAAACTGTTTTTT. This sequence encodes CAVALSGNGEKLFF.

This clone was seen only once. V gene TRBV10-2 combines with J gene TRBJ2-7, with a weak D call TRBD2 (5 bases). V was shortened by 6 bases and J by 3 bases, with 21 bases between the two germline ends. The CDR3 is 16 residues long. The V gene's germline CDR1 is WSHSY and CDR2 SAAADI. CDR3 nucleotide sequence: TGCGCCAGCAGGCGTCTAGCTTTTCCCCACGGCTACGAGCAGTACTTC. Its translation is CASRRLAFPHGYEQYF.

The CDR3 DNA is TGCGCCAGCAGCTTAGCGGGAGGGAACCTCGCCAATGAGCAGTTCTTC. Translation gives CASSLAGGNLANEQFF. This chain uses TRBV5-1 with TRBJ2-1; 10 nucleotides line up with TRBD2. Looked up from germline, CDR1 is SGHRS and CDR2 is YFSETQ. This CDR3 spans 16 amino acids. Trimming removed 2 bases from V and 6 bases from J; junction bases left unmatched: 8.

The genes are TRBV18 and TRBJ2-1, with 7 bases aligning to TRBD1. The ends lost 3 bases at V and 7 bases at J; junction bases unmatched: 6. CDR1 is KGHSH, CDR2 LQKENI, per germline. The CDR3 extends over 14 amino acids. The CDR3 sequence: CASSPGQTQNEQFF. Written as DNA, the CDR3 is TGTGCCAGCTCACCGGGACAGACCCAAAATGAGCAGTTCTTC.

The chain carries TRBV19 and TRBJ2-7, with 10 bases matching TRBD2. In germline, CDR1 is LNHDA, CDR2 SQIVND (reference sequence). With V trimmed by 5 bases and J by 4 bases, 8 bases remained unmatched. This CDR3 is built from 15 residues. The CDR3 protein is CASSLSSGGLYEQYF. The CDR3 bases are TGTGCCAGTAGTTTATCTAGCGGGGGTTTGTACGAGCAGTACTTC.

V and J are TRBV9 and TRBJ2-2, with 10 bases fitting TRBD2. The CDR3 is made up of 17 amino acids. Germline V gives CDR1 SGDLS, CDR2 YYNGEE. V was clipped by 1 base and J by 2 bases; unmatched bases: 5. CDR3 DNA: TGTGCCAGCAGCGTACGTTCTAGCGGGGGAAACACCGGGGAGCTGTTTTTT. As protein: CASSVRSSGGNTGELFF.

The V gene is TRBV7-3, the J gene TRBJ2-5; unclear D gene. The V gene lost 5 bases and the J gene lost 4 bases, with 20 bases spanning the gap. Germline V lookup: CDR1 SGHTA, CDR2 FQGTGA. This CDR3 region has 16 residues. CDR3 in amino acids: CASSLTVGRPGETQYF. Here the CDR3 DNA reads TGTGCCAGCAGCCTCACTGTGGGCAGGCCAGGAGAGACCCAGTACTTC.